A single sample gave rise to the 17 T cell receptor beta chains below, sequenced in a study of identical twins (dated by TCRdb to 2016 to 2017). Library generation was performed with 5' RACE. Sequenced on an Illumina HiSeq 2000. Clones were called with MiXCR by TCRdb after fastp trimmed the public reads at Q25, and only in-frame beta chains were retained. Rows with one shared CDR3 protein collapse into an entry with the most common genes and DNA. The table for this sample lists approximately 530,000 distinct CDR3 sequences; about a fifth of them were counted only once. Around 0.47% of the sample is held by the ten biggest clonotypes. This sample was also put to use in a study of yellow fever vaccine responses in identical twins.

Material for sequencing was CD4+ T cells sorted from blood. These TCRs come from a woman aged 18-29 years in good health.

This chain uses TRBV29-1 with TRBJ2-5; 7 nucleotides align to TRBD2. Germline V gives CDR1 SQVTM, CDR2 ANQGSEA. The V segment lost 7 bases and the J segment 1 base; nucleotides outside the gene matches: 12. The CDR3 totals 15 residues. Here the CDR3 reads CSAVWPGGIQETQYF. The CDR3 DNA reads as TGCAGCGCTGTTTGGCCCGGGGGGATCCAAGAGACCCAGTACTTC.

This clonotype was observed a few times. The CDR3, as DNA: TGTGCCATCAGAGGGACAGGGAATAATTCACCCCTCCACTTT. It specifies CAIRGTGNNSPLHF. The chain has TRBV10-3 and TRBJ1-6, with 9 bases lining up with TRBD1. Looked up from germline, CDR1 is ENHRY and CDR2 is SYGVKD. CDR3 length: 14 residues. V trimming: 6 bases; J trimming: 5 bases; junction bases outside the gene matches: 2.

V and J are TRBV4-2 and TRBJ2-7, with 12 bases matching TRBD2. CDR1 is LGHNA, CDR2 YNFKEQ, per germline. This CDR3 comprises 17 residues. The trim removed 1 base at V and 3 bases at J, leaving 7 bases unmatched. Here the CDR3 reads CASSQGTSGRSDYEQYF. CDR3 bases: TGTGCCAGCAGCCAAGGTACTAGCGGGAGGAGTGACTACGAGCAGTACTTC.

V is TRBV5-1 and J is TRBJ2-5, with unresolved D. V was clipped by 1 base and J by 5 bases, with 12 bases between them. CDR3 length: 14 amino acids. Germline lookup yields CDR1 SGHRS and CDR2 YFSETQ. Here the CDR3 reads CASSLSSPRETQYF. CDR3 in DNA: TGCGCCAGCAGCTTGAGTAGCCCTCGGGAGACCCAGTACTTC.

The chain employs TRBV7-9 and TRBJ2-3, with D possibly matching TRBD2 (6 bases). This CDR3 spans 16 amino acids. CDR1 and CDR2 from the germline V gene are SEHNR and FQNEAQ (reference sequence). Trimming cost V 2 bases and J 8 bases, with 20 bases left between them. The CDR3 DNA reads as TGTGCCAGCAGCTTATCTCTAGGTATTGGGACTGGTACGCAGTATTTT. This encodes CASSLSLGIGTGTQYF.

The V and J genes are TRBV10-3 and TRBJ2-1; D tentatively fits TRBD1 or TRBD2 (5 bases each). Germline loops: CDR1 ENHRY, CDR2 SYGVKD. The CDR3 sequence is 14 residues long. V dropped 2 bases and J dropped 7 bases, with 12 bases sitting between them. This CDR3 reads CAISEVWGSNEQFF. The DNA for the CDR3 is TGTGCCATCAGTGAGGTTTGGGGGTCGAATGAGCAGTTCTTC.

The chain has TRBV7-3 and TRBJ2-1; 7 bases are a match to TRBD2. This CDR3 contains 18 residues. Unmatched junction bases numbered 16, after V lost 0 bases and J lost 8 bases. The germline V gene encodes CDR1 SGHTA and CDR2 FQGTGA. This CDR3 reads CASSLTPLTAGASDEQFF. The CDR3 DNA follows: TGTGCCAGCAGCTTAACTCCCCTGACGGCGGGAGCAAGTGATGAGCAGTTCTTC.

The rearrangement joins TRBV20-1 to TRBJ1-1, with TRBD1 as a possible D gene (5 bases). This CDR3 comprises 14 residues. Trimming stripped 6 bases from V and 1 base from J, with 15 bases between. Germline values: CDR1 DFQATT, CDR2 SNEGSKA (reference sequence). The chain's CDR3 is CSASTRGGNTEAFF. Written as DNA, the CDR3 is TGCAGTGCGTCCACAAGGGGAGGGAACACTGAAGCTTTCTTT.

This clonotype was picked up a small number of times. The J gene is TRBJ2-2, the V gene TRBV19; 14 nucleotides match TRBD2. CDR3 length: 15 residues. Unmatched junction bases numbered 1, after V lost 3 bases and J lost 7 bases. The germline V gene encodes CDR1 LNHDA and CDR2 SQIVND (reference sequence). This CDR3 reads CASSMGLAGVGELFF. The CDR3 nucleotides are TGTGCCAGTAGTATGGGACTAGCGGGAGTCGGGGAGCTGTTTTTT. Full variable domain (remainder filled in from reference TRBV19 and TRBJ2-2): DGGITQSPKYLFRKEGQNVTLSCEQNLNHDAMYWYRQDPGQGLRLIYYSQIVNDFQKGDIAEGYSVSREKKESFPLTVTSAQKNPTAFYLCASSMGLAGVGELFFGEGSRLTVL.

CDR3 DNA: TGCAGTGCTAGCGGTCCTAACTATGGCTACACCTTC. Amino acids: CSASGPNYGYTF. The rearrangement uses TRBV20-1 and TRBJ1-2; D call uncertain. V lost 3 bases, J lost 0 bases, and 5 bases lay in between. In germline, CDR1 is DFQATT, CDR2 SNEGSKA (reference sequence). The CDR3 spans 12 residues.

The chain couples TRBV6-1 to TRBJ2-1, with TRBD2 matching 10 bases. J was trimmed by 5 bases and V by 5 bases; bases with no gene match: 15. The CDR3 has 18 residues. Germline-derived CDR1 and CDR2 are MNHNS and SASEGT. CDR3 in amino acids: CASSPLPPLAGAHNEQFF. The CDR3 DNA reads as TGTGCCAGCAGTCCCCTCCCCCCTCTAGCGGGGGCCCACAATGAGCAGTTCTTC.

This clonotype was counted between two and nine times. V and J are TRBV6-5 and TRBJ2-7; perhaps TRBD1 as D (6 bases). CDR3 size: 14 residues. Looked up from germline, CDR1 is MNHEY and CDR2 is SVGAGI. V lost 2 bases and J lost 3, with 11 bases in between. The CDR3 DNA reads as TGTGCCAGCAGTTACGGACAGACGGACTACGAGCAGTACTTC. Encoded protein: CASSYGQTDYEQYF.

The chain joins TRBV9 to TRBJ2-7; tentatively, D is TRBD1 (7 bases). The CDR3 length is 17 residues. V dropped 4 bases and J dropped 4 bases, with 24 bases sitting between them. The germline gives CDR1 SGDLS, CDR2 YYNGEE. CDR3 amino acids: CASSLGPDRAGGYEQYF. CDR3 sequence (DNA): TGTGCCAGCAGCCTCGGCCCCGACAGGGCCGGGGGATACGAGCAGTACTTC.

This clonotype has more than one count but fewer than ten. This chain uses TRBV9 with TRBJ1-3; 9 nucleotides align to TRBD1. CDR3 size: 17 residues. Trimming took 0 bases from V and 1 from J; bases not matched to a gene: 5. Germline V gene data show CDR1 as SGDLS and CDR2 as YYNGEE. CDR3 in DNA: TGTGCCAGCAGCGTAGCTGTACAGGGGGCATCTGGAAACACCATATATTTT. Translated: CASSVAVQGASGNTIYF.

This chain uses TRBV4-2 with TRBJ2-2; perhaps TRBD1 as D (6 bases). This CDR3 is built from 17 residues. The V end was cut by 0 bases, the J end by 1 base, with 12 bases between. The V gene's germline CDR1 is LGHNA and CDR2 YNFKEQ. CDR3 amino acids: CASSQDNSRGNTGELFF. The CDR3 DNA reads TGTGCCAGCAGCCAAGATAACTCCAGGGGGAACACCGGGGAGCTGTTTTTT.

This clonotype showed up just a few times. CDR3 sequence reads: CASSGGRQNNEQFF. CDR3 nucleotides: TGCGCCAGCAGCGGCGGGAGACAGAACAATGAGCAGTTCTTC. J is TRBJ2-1 and V is TRBV5-1; 7 bases are a match to TRBD2. The junction had 6 bases not matched to a gene; V was cut back by 4 bases and J by 5 bases. This CDR3 contains 14 residues. Per germline, CDR1 SGHRS and CDR2 YFSETQ. The full variable domain, rest sourced from reference TRBV5-1 and TRBJ2-1, is KAGVTQTPRYLIKTRGQQVTLSCSPISGHRSVSWYQQTPGQGLQFLFEYFSETQRNKGNFPGRFSGRQFSNSRSEMNVSTLELGDSALYLCASSGGRQNNEQFFGPGTRLTVL.

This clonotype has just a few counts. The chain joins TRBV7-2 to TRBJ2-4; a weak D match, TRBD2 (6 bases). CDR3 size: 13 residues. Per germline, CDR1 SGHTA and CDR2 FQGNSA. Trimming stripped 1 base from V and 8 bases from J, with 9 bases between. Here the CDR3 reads CASSLVGGDIQYF. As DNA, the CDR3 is TGTGCCAGCAGCTTAGTGGGGGGAGACATTCAGTACTTC. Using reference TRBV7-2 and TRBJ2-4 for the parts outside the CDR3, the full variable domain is GAGVSQSPSNKVTEKGKDVELRCDPISGHTALYWYRQSLGQGLEFLIYFQGNSAPDKSGLPSDRFSAERTGGSVSTLTIQRTQQEDSAVYLCASSLVGGDIQYFGAGTRLSVL.